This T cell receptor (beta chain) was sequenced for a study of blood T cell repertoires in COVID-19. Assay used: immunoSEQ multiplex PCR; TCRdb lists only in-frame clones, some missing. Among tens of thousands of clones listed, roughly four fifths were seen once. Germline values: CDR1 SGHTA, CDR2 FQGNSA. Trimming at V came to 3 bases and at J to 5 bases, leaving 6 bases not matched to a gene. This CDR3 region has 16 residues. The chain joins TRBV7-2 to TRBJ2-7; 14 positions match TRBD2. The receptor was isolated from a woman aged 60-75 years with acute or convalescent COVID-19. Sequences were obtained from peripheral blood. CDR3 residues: CASSLYGTSGSNEQYF. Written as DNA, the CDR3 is TGTGCCAGCAGCTTGTACGGGACTAGCGGGAGTAACGAGCAGTACTTC.